The clone carrying this TCR beta chain was observed a few times. Amplification of TCR alpha and beta CDR3 regions from RNA used iRepertoire nested multiplex PCR. TCRdb reprocessed the multiplex PCR reads with MiXCR, giving one entry per CDR3 protein. The profile shows around 390,000 distinct CDR3 sequences, 35% to 45% of them singletons. With 1 base removed from V and 0 bases from J, the gap between germline ends came to 12 bases. Germline lookup yields CDR1 MGHDK and CDR2 SYGVNS. This CDR3 is 17 amino acids long. This entry belongs to a study of glioma-infiltrating T cells. The receptor was derived from a human donor with low-grade glioma or glioblastoma, undergoing nonglioma brain surgery, or in good health (not recorded which). This chain uses TRBV25-1 with TRBJ2-2, with no clear D. The specimen was glioma tissue, nonneoplastic brain tissue, or PBMCs (not recorded which). CDR3 region: CASSESNGRPNTGELFF. The CDR3 bases are TGTGCCAGCAGTGAATCAAACGGCAGACCGAACACCGGGGAGCTGTTTTTT.